The present T cell receptor beta chain was sequenced within a study of regulatory T cells in long-lasting Graves disease. Time point defined: persistent/refractory GD, antithyroid drugs over 5 years with positive TRAb. There was RNA extracted from PBMCs, and the TCR library was made from it. Assembly of TCR beta libraries relied on iRepertoire HTBI primers together with Arm-PCR of CDR3 regions. TCRdb re-analysed the multiplex PCR reads in MiXCR, keeping a single row per CDR3 protein. The data hold under 500,000 distinct CDR3 sequences, with around 21% observed a single time. CDR3 size: 14 residues. Germline V gene data show CDR1 as KGHDR and CDR2 as SFDVKD. V lost 5 bases and J 0 bases, leaving 7 bases between the germline ends. Ten or more counts support this clonotype.

The gene calls are TRBV24-1 and TRBJ1-5; unclear D gene. Here the sequenced sample was peripheral blood mononuclear cells (PBMCs), taken when the disease was refractory, from a patient treated with antithyroid drugs. This sequence originates from a female donor with Graves disease. CDR3 sequence reads: CATSALDSNQPQHF. In DNA form, the CDR3 reads TGTGCCACCAGTGCCTTGGATAGCAATCAGCCCCAGCATTTT.